The clone carrying this TCR beta chain occurred a few times. Its target is unknown. The sequenced template was cDNA made from the entire isolated RNA. Sequenced by immunoSEQ multiplex PCR; TCRdb stores in-frame clones only, minus some. Counted here are 630,000 or so clones, more than 13% occurring once; the ten biggest clones make up approximately 0.042%. This entry belongs to a study of beta chain features in type 1 diabetes. Averaging roughly 110 mL, one heparinised blood draw was given by each donor. The V and J ends lost 7 bases and 0 bases respectively, with 9 bases between them. Per germline, CDR1 SGHRS and CDR2 YFSETQ. The CDR3 length is 13 residues. General study results and limits: All four CD4+ subsets of Type 1 diabetes patients contained TCRB CDR3s that were moderately but significantly shorter. VDJ junctions sequenced from type 1 diabetes patients showed fewer insertions and more deletions.

The chain links TRBV5-1 to TRBJ2-3, with unresolved D. The sample taken for sequencing was naive CD4+ T cells from blood. The TCR originated in a man aged 18 to 30 with type 1 diabetes. CDR3 sequence reads: CASVEDSTDTQYF. CDR3 DNA: TGCGCCAGCGTCGAGGATAGCACAGATACGCAGTATTTT.